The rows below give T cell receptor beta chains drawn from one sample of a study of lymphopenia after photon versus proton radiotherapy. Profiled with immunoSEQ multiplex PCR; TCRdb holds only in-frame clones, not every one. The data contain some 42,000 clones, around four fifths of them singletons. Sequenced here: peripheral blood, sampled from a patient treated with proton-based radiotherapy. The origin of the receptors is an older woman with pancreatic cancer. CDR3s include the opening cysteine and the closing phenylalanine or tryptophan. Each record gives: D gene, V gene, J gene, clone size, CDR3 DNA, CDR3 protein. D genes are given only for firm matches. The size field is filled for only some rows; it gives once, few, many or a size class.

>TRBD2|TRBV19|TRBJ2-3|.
TGTGCCAGTAGTGCCCGACTAGCGGGAGGGAACGTGGATACGCAGTATTTT
CASSARLAGGNVDTQYF
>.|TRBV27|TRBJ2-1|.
TGTGCCAGCAGTTTTTCGGCTATCAATGAGCAGTTCTTC
CASSFSAINEQFF
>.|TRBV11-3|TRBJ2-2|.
TGTGCCAGCAGCCTGGGACATTCCGACACCGGGGAGCTGTTTTTT
CASSLGHSDTGELFF
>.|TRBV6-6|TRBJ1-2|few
TGTGCCAGCAGTTACTCCACTGAGAACTATGGCTACACCTTC
CASSYSTENYGYTF
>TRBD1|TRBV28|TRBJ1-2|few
TGTGCCAGCAGTTTACCTCTATCCACAGGGGGCGGCTATGGCTACACCTTC
CASSLPLSTGGGYGYTF
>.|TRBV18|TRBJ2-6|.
TGTGCCAGCTCACCCCCGAACGGGCGCCGCTCTGGGGCCAACGTCCTGACTTTC
CASSPPNGRRSGANVLTF
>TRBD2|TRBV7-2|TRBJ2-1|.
TGTGCCAGCAGCTCCCTAGCGGGAGCGCGATCCTACAATGAGCAGTTCTTC
CASSSLAGARSYNEQFF
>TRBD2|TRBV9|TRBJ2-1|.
TGTGCCAGCAGCGTAGTCCCGACTAGCGGGATTATGGGTGAGCAGTTCTTC
CASSVVPTSGIMGEQFF
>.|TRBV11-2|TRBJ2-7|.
TGTGCCAGCAGCTACTACACGGGGGGCAGGGGGTACTCCTACGAGCAGTACTTC
CASSYYTGGRGYSYEQYF
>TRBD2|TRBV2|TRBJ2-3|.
TGTGCCAGCAGTGGAGGACTAGCGGATACGCAGTATTTT
CASSGGLADTQYF
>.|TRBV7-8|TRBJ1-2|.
TGTGCCAGCAGGGAACAGGGCCGCGATGGCTACACCTTC
CASREQGRDGYTF
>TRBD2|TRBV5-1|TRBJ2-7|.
TGCGCCAGCACACTAGCGGACAACTCCTACGAGCAGTACTTC
CASTLADNSYEQYF
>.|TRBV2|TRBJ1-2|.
TGTGCCAGCAGTGCAGGGCTCTATGGCTACACCTTC
CASSAGLYGYTF
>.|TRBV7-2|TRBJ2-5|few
TGTGCCAGCAGCTCCGGGCTGACAGGAACTCAAGAGACCCAGTACTTC
CASSSGLTGTQETQYF
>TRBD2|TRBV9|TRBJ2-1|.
TGTGCCAGCAGCCTCTCACTTCCGGGACTAGCGGGAGGGAGCTCCTACAATGAGCAGTTCTTC
CASSLSLPGLAGGSSYNEQFF
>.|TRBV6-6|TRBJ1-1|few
TGTGCCAGCAGTTACCGCCAGGGGCTCATGAACACTGAAGCTTTCTTT
CASSYRQGLMNTEAFF